This entry lists 15 T cell receptor beta chains sequenced from one sample in a study of blood T cell repertoires in COVID-19. Sequencing used immunoSEQ multiplex PCR; TCRdb keeps in-frame clones, though not all of them. The sample comprises some 75,000 clones, 75% to 90% of which are singletons, and 5.5% to 7% rests with the top ten. Sequenced: peripheral blood. The receptors shown here come from a man of 80 years or more with COVID-19, enrolled during active disease.

The rearrangement joins TRBV7-6 to TRBJ1-1; D gene uncertain. V was clipped by 4 bases and J by 5 bases, with 11 bases between them. CDR1 SGHVS and CDR2 FNYEAQ come from the germline V gene. The CDR3 consists of 13 residues. The CDR3 protein is CASSSPWATEAFF. CDR3 nucleotides: TGTGCCAGCAGCTCACCCTGGGCGACTGAAGCTTTCTTT. The full variable domain, in which reference TRBV7-6 and TRBJ1-1 provide the parts outside the CDR3, is GAGVSQSPRYKVTKRGQDVALRCDPISGHVSLYWYRQALGQGPEFLTYFNYEAQQDKSGLPNDRFSAERPEGSISTLTIQRTEQRDSAMYRCASSSPWATEAFFGQGTRLTVV.

V is TRBV19 and J is TRBJ1-5; 11 positions agree with TRBD1. Losses at the gene ends were 4 bases for V and 4 bases for J; bases not matched to a gene: 3. There are 15 residues in the CDR3. CDR1 is LNHDA and CDR2 is SQIVND in the germline V gene (reference sequence). The CDR3 is CASSRDRGWNQPQHF. The CDR3 nucleotides are TGTGCCAGTAGTAGGGACAGGGGGTGGAATCAGCCCCAGCATTTT.

This clone has a handful of counts. The J gene is TRBJ1-2, the V gene TRBV25-1; D is undetermined. The V end was cut by 6 bases, the J end by 6 bases, with 8 bases between. The germline V gene has CDR1 MGHDK and CDR2 SYGVNS. The CDR3 length is 11 residues. CDR3 amino acids: CASSQIDGYTF. CDR3 DNA sequence: TGTGCCAGCAGCCAAATTGATGGCTACACCTTC.

This rearrangement joins TRBV28 to TRBJ1-3, with D possibly being TRBD1 (5 bases). The V end was cut by 6 bases, the J end by 2 bases, with 17 bases between. CDR1 and CDR2 (germline): MDHEN, SYDVKM. CDR3 length equals 16 residues. Here the CDR3 reads CASRRPRGGAGNTIYF. CDR3 nucleotide sequence: TGTGCCAGCAGGAGACCTCGGGGAGGGGCTGGAAACACCATATATTTT.

V gene TRBV4-3 combines with J gene TRBJ1-1; TRBD1 matches 9 bases. In germline, CDR1 is LGHNA, CDR2 YSLEER. J gave up 4 bases and V 0 bases, and 9 bases lay outside the gene matches. The CDR3 totals 17 residues. The DNA of the CDR3 is TGCGCCAGCAGCCAAGATCTCGGACAGGGGTCGGTCACTGAAGCTTTCTTT. It translates to CASSQDLGQGSVTEAFF.

This chain uses TRBV9 with TRBJ1-3; D call uncertain. Germline values: CDR1 SGDLS, CDR2 YYNGEE. The CDR3 spans 16 residues. Trimming shortened V by 0 bases and J by 1 base, and 11 bases separated the two germline ends. The CDR3 loop reads CASSVGQSRSGNTIYF. The CDR3 region has the DNA TGTGCCAGCAGCGTAGGGCAGTCCCGTTCTGGAAACACCATATATTTT.

The chain has TRBV10-3 and TRBJ2-7; a possible D gene is TRBD2 (5 bases). The V gene lost 0 bases and the J gene lost 4 bases, with 13 bases spanning the gap. Germline V gene lookup returns CDR1 ENHRY and CDR2 SYGVKD. CDR3 length: 15 amino acids. CDR3 protein: CAISESRGSPYEQYF. The CDR3 coding sequence is TGTGCCATCAGTGAGTCTAGAGGGTCGCCTTACGAGCAGTACTTC.

The chain employs TRBV7-9 and TRBJ1-4, with TRBD1 matching 10 bases. J was trimmed by 8 bases and V by 6 bases; bases with no gene match: 6. Germline loops: CDR1 SEHNR, CDR2 FQNEAQ (reference sequence). The CDR3 is made up of 14 amino acids. The CDR3 region is CASRPGQGVEKLFF. DNA for the CDR3: TGTGCCAGCAGACCTGGACAGGGGGTCGAAAAACTGTTTTTT.

This chain uses TRBV10-3 with TRBJ2-7; 12 bases fit TRBD1. V dropped 4 bases and J dropped 7; count of bases not matched to a gene: 8. Germline V lookup: CDR1 ENHRY, CDR2 SYGVKD. The CDR3 is made up of 15 amino acids. CDR3 coding DNA: TGTGCCATCAGTGGCGGGACAGGGGGCCGGGGTGAGCAGTACTTC. Translated, it gives CAISGGTGGRGEQYF.

The chain carries TRBV10-1 and TRBJ2-7; the D gene is possibly TRBD2 (5 bases). The CDR3 runs 13 residues. Per the germline V gene, CDR1 is WNHNN and CDR2 is SYGVQD (reference sequence). The V gene lost 4 bases and the J gene lost 1 base, with 8 bases spanning the gap. The CDR3 sequence is CASSVSGSYEQYF. The CDR3 DNA follows: TGCGCCAGCAGTGTTTCGGGATCCTACGAGCAGTACTTC.

This clone has a single count. V is TRBV6-5 and J is TRBJ2-7; a possible D gene is TRBD2 (5 bases). This CDR3 contains 15 residues. Looked up from germline, CDR1 is MNHEY and CDR2 is SVGAGI. The V and J ends lost 6 bases and 6 bases respectively, with 21 bases between them. The CDR3 DNA reads TGTGCCAGCAGGCCGCCCGACGGGAAGGTGCGCGAGCAGTACTTC. Its translation: CASRPPDGKVREQYF.

This sequence joins TRBV6-5 and TRBJ1-2, with TRBD1 as a possible D gene (5 bases). The germline V and J ends were trimmed by 5 bases and 1 base, with 11 bases remaining between them. CDR1 is MNHEY and CDR2 is SVGAGI in the germline V gene. The CDR3 loop spans 14 amino acids. CDR3 nucleotide sequence: TGTGCCAGCAGTCAGGACACAAATAACTATGGCTACACCTTC. Protein: CASSQDTNNYGYTF.

The chain carries TRBV7-2 and TRBJ1-6, with 10 bases fitting TRBD1. The CDR3 has 14 amino acids. The V segment lost 3 bases and the J segment 9 bases; nucleotides outside the gene matches: 2. CDR1 and CDR2 (germline): SGHTA, FQGNSA. This CDR3 reads CASSLGTGVSPLHF. The CDR3 DNA is TGTGCCAGCAGCTTGGGGACAGGGGTTTCACCCCTCCACTTT.

This sequence joins TRBV6-5 and TRBJ1-5; 7 bases are shared with TRBD1. V lost 5 bases and J lost 2; bases outside the gene matches: 6. This CDR3 has 15 residues. Germline CDR1 MNHEY, CDR2 SVGAGI. The CDR3 sequence: CASSPDREGNQPQHF. CDR3 DNA sequence: TGTGCCAGCAGTCCTGACAGGGAGGGCAATCAGCCCCAGCATTTT.

This clone was counted between two and nine times. The chain links TRBV7-2 to TRBJ2-1; 7 nucleotides line up with TRBD1. With V trimmed by 1 base and J by 12 bases, 6 bases remained unmatched. CDR1 is SGHTA, CDR2 FQGNSA, per germline. CDR3 length: 13 amino acids. The CDR3 reads CASSLEGQAVQFF. The CDR3, as DNA: TGTGCCAGCAGCTTAGAAGGACAGGCGGTGCAGTTCTTC.